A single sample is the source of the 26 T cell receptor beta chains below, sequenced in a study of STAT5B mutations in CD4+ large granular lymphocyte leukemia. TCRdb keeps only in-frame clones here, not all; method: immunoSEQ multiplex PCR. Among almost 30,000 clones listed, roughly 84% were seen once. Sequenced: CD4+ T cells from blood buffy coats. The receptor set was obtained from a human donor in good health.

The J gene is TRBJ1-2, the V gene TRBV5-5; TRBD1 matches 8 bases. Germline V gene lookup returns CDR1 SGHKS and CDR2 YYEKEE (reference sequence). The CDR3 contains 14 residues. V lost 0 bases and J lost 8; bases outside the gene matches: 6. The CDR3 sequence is CASSLVQGERGYTF. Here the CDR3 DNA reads TGTGCCAGCAGCTTGGTACAGGGGGAGCGCGGCTACACCTTC.

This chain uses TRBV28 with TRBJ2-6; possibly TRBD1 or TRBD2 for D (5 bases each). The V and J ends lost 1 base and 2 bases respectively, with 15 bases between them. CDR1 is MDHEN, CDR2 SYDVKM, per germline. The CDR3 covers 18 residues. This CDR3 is CASSLSGIGAPGANVLTF. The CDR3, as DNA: TGTGCCAGCAGTTTATCGGGTATCGGGGCCCCTGGGGCCAACGTCCTGACTTTC. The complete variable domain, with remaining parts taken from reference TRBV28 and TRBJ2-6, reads DVKVTQSSRYLVKRTGEKVFLECVQDMDHENMFWYRQDPGLGLRLIYFSYDVKMKEKGDIPEGYSVSREKKERFSLILESASTNQTSMYLCASSLSGIGAPGANVLTFGAGSRLTVL.

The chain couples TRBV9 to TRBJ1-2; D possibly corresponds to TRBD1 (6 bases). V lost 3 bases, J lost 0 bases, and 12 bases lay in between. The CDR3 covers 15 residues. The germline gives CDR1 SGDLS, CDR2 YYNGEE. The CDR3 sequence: CASSAGQNPNYGYTF. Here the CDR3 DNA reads TGTGCCAGCAGCGCCGGACAGAACCCTAACTATGGCTACACCTTC.

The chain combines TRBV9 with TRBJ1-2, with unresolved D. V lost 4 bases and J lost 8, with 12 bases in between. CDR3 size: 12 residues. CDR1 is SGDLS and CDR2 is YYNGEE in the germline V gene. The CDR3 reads CASSPRAGGYTF. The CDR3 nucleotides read TGTGCCAGCAGCCCACGCGCGGGGGGCTACACCTTC.

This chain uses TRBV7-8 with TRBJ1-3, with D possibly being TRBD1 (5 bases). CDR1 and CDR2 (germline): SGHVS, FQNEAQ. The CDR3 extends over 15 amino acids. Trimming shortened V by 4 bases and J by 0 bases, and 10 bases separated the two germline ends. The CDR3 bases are TGTGCCAGCAGCTCGACAGAGATCTCTGGAAACACCATATATTTT. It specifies CASSSTEISGNTIYF.

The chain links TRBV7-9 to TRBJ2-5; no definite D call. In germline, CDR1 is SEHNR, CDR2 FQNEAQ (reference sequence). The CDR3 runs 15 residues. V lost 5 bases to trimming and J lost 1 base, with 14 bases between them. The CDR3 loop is CASSPERLFQETQYF. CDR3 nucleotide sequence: TGTGCCAGCAGCCCCGAGCGTCTATTCCAAGAGACCCAGTACTTC. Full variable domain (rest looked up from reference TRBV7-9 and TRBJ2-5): DTGVSQNPRHKITKRGQNVTFRCDPISEHNRLYWYRQTLGQGPEFLTYFQNEAQLEKSRLLSDRFSAERPKGSFSTLEIQRTEQGDSAMYLCASSPERLFQETQYFGPGTRLLVL.

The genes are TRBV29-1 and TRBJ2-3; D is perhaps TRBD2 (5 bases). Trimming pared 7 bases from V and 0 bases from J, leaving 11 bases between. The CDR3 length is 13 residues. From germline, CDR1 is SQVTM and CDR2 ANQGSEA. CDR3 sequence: CSATRTSTDTQYF. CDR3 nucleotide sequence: TGCAGCGCGACCCGGACTAGCACAGATACGCAGTATTTT.

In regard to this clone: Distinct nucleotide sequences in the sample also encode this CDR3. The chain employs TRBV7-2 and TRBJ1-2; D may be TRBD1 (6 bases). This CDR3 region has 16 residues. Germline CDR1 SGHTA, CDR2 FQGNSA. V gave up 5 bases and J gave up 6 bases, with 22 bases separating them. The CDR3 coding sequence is TGTGCCAGCAGCCGACCGGGACAAGGAGCCCTAGATGGCTACACCTTC. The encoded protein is CASSRPGQGALDGYTF.

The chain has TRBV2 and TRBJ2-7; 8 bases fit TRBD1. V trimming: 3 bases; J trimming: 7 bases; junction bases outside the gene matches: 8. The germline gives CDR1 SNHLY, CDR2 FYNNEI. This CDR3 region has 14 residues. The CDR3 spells CASSDVQGAGEQYF. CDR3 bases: TGTGCCAGCAGTGATGTTCAGGGGGCGGGGGAGCAGTACTTC.

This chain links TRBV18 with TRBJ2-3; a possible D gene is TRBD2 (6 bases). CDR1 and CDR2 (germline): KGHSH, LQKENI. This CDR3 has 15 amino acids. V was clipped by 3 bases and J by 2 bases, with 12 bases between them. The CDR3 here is CASSPTSGATDTQYF. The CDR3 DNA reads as TGTGCCAGCTCACCTACCTCGGGAGCCACAGATACGCAGTATTTT.

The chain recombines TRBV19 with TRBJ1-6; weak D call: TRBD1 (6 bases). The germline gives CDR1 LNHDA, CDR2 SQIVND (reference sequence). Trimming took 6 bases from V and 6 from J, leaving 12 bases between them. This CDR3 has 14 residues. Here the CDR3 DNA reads TGTGCCAGTAGGGGAGCAGGGGTTAATTCACCCCTCCACTTT. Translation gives CASRGAGVNSPLHF.

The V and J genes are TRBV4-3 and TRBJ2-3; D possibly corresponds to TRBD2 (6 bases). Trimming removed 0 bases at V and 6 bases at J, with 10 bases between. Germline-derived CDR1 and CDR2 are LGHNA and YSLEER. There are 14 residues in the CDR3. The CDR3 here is CASSQDGGLDTQYF. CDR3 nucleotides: TGCGCCAGCAGCCAAGATGGGGGACTGGATACGCAGTATTTT.

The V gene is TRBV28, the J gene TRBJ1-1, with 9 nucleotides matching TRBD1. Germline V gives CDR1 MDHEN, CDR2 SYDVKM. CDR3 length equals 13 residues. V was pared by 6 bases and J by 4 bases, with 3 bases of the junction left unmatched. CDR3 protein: CASRGQGGTEAFF. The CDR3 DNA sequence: TGTGCCAGCAGGGGACAGGGAGGCACTGAAGCTTTCTTT.

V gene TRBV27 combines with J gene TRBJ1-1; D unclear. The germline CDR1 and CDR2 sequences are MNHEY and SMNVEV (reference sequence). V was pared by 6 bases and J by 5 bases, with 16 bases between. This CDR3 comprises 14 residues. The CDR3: CASSPRPDGTEAFF. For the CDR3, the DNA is TGTGCCAGCAGCCCACGCCCGGACGGAACTGAAGCTTTCTTT.

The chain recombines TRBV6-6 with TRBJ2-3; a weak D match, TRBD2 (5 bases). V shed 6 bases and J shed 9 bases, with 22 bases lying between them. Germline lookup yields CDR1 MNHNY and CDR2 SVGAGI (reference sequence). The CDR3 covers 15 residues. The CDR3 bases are TGTGCCAGCAGCGAACCCCCGGAGGAGGTTCGAACGCAGTATTTT. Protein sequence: CASSEPPEEVRTQYF.

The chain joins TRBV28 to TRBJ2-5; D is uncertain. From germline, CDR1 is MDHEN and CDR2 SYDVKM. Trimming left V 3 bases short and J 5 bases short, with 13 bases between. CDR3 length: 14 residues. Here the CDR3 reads CASSFAVLGETQYF. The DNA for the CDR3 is TGTGCCAGCAGTTTCGCGGTTCTGGGGGAGACCCAGTACTTC.

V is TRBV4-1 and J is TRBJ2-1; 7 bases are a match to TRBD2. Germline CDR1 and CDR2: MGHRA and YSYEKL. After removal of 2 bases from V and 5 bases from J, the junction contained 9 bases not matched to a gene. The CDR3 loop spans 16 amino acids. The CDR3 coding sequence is TGCGCCAGCAGCCAAAGGCTGCAGGGAGGGGACAATGAGCAGTTCTTC. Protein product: CASSQRLQGGDNEQFF.

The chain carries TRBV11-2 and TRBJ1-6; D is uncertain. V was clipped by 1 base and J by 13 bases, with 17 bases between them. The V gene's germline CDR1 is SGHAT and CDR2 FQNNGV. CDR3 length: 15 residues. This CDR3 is CASSLGPGSEYPLHF. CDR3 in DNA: TGTGCCAGCAGCTTAGGGCCCGGGAGCGAGTACCCCCTCCACTTT. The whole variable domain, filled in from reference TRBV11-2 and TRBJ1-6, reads EAGVAQSPRYKIIEKRQSVAFWCNPISGHATLYWYQQILGQGPKLLIQFQNNGVVDDSQLPKDRFSAERLKGVDSTLKIQPAKLEDSAVYLCASSLGPGSEYPLHFGNGTRLTVT.

The CDR3 DNA follows: TGTGCCAGCTCACCACGCAGCCCTATCAACCCTTCCTCCTACAATGAGCAGTTCTTC. Protein: CASSPRSPINPSSYNEQFF. The chain combines TRBV18 with TRBJ2-1, with no clear D. The CDR3 runs 19 residues. Trimming cost V 1 base and J 0 bases, with 19 bases left between them. Germline loops: CDR1 KGHSH, CDR2 LQKENI.

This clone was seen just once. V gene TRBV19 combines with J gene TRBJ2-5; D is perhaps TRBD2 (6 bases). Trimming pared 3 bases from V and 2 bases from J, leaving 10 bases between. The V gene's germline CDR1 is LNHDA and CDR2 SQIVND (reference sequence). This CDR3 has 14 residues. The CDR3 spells CASSMWGVQETQYF. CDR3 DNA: TGTGCCAGTAGTATGTGGGGGGTTCAAGAGACCCAGTACTTC.

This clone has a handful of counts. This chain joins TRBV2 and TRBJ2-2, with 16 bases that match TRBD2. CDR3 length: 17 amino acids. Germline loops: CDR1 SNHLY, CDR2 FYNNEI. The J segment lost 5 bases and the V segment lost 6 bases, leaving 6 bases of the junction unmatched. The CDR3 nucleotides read TGTGCCAGCAGGAGGGGACTAGCGGGGGGGCCGACCGGGGAGCTGTTTTTT. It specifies CASRRGLAGGPTGELFF.

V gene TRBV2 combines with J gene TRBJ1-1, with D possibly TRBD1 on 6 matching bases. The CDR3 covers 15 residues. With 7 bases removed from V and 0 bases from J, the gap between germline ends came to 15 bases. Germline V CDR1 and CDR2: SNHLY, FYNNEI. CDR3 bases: TGTGCCAGCAAACCAGAGGACAGCATGAACACTGAAGCTTTCTTT. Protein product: CASKPEDSMNTEAFF.

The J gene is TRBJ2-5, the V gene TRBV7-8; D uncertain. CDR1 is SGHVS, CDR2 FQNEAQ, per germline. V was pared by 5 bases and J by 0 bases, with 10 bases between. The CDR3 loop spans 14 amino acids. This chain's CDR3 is CASSTLWDQETQYF. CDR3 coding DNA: TGTGCCAGCAGCACCCTCTGGGACCAAGAGACCCAGTACTTC.

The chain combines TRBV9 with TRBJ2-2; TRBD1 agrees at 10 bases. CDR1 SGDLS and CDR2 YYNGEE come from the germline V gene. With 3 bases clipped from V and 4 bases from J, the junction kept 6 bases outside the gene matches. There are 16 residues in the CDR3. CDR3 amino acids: CASSGRDRGSTGELFF. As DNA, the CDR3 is TGTGCCAGCAGCGGCCGGGACAGGGGAAGCACCGGGGAGCTGTTTTTT.

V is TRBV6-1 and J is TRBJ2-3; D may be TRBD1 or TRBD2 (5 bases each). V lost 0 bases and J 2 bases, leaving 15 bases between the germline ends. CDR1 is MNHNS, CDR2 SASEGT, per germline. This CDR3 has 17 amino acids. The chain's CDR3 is CASSEAVGTSSTDTQYF. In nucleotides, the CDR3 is TGTGCCAGCAGTGAAGCAGTCGGGACCTCGTCCACAGATACGCAGTATTTT.

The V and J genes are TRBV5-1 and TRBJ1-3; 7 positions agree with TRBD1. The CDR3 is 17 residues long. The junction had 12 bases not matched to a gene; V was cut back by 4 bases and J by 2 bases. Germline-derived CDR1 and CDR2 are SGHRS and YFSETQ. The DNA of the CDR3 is TGCGCCAGCAGCCCTGGTATGACAGGGTCGCCTGGAAACACCATATATTTT. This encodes CASSPGMTGSPGNTIYF. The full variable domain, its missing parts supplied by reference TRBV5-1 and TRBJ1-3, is KAGVTQTPRYLIKTRGQQVTLSCSPISGHRSVSWYQQTPGQGLQFLFEYFSETQRNKGNFPGRFSGRQFSNSRSEMNVSTLELGDSALYLCASSPGMTGSPGNTIYFGEGSWLTVV.